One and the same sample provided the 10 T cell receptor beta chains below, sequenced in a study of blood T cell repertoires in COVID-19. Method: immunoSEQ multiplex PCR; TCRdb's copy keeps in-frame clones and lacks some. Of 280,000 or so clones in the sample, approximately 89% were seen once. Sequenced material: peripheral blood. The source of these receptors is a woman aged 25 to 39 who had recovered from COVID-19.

The CDR3 protein is CASSLDGRGDSPLHF. The DNA of the CDR3 is TGCGCCAGCAGCTTGGATGGCAGGGGCGATTCACCCCTCCACTTT. The rearrangement joins TRBV5-1 to TRBJ1-6, with TRBD1 as a possible D gene (6 bases). V was shortened by 0 bases and J by 8 bases, with 12 bases between the two germline ends. This CDR3 comprises 15 residues. Germline CDR1 reads SGHRS; CDR2 reads YFSETQ.

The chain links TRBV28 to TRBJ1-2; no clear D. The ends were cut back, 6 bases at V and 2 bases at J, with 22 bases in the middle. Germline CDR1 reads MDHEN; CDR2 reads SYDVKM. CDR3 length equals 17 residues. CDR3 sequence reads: CASSRLSLDQKNYGYTF. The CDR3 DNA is TGTGCCAGCAGCCGACTATCCTTGGACCAGAAAAACTATGGCTACACCTTC.

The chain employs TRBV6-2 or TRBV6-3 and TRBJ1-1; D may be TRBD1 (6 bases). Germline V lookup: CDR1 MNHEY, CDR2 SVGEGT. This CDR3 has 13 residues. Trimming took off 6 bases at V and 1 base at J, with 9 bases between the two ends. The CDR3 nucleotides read TGTGCCAGCAGCAGGGGACAGAACACTGAAGCTTTCTTT. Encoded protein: CASSRGQNTEAFF.

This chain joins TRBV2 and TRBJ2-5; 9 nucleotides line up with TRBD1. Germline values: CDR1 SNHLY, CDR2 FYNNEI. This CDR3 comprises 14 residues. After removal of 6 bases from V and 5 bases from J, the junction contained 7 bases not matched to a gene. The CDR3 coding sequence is TGTGCCAGCAGAGGAGGTGGACAGGGGGAGACCCAGTACTTC. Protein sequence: CASRGGGQGETQYF.

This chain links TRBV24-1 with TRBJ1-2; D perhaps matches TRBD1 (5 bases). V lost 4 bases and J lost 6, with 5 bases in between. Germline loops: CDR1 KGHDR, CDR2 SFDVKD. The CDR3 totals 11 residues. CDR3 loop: CATSEGHGYTF. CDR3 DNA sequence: TGTGCCACCAGTGAGGGGCATGGCTACACCTTC.

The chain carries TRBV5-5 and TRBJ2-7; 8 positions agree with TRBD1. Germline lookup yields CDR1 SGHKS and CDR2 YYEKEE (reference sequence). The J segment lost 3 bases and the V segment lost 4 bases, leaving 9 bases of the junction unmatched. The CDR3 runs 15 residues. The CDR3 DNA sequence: TGTGCCAGCAGCCTGGAGACAGGGGATAACTACGAGCAGTACTTC. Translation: CASSLETGDNYEQYF.

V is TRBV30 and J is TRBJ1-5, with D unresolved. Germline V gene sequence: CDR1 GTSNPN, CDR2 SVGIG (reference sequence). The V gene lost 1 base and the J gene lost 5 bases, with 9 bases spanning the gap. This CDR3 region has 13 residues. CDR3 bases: TGTGCCTGGAGTGGGCAGGAGGATCAGCCCCAGCATTTT. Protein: CAWSGQEDQPQHF.

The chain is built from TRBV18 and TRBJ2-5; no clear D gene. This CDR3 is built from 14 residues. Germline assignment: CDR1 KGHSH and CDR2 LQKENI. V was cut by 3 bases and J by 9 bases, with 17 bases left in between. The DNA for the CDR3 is TGTGCCAGCTCACCGCGTGGATATAACGAGGCCCAGTACTTC. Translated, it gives CASSPRGYNEAQYF.

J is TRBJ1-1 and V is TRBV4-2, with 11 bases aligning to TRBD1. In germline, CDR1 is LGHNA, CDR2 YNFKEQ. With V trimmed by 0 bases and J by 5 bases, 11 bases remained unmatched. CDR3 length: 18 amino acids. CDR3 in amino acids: CASSQERTGGEEPTEAFF. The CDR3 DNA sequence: TGTGCCAGCAGCCAAGAGAGGACAGGGGGCGAGGAGCCGACTGAAGCTTTCTTT.

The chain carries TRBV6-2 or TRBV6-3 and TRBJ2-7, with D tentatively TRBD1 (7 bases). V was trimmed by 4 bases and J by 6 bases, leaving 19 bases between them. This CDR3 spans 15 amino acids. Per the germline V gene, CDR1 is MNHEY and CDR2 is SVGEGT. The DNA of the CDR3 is TGTGCCAGCAGTTCGGAGGGGGCTCTTCCTGGCGAGCAGTACTTC. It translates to CASSSEGALPGEQYF.